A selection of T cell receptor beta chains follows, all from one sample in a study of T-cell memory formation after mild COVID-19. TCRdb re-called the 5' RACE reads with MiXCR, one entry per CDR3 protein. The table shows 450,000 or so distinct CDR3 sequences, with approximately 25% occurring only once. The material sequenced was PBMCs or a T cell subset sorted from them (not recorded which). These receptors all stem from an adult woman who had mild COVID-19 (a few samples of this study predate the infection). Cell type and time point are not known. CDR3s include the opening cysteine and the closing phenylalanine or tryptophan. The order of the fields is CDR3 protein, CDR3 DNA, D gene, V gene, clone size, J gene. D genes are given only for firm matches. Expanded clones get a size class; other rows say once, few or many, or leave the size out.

CDR3aa: CASSYPSSGPSTDTQYF
CDR3nt: TGTGCCAGCTCATACCCTTCTAGCGGGCCTAGCACAGATACGCAGTATTTT
d_gene: TRBD2
v_gene: TRBV18
abundance: .
j_gene: TRBJ2-3

CDR3aa: CSARAPGQGYTF
CDR3nt: TGCAGTGCTAGAGCCCCGGGACAAGGCTACACCTTC
d_gene: .
v_gene: TRBV20-1
abundance: .
j_gene: TRBJ1-2

CDR3aa: CASSQDRGLTNTGELFF
CDR3nt: TGTGCCAGCAGCCAGGACCGTGGACTCACGAACACCGGGGAGCTGTTTTTT
d_gene: .
v_gene: TRBV3-1
abundance: .
j_gene: TRBJ2-2

CDR3aa: CASSQVQLGEQFF
CDR3nt: TGTGCCAGCAGCCAAGTCCAGCTGGGTGAGCAGTTCTTC
d_gene: .
v_gene: TRBV7-3
abundance: .
j_gene: TRBJ2-1

CDR3aa: CASSISGRQADTQYF
CDR3nt: TGCGCCAGCAGCATTAGCGGGAGGCAGGCAGATACGCAGTATTTT
d_gene: TRBD2
v_gene: TRBV5-1
abundance: .
j_gene: TRBJ2-3

CDR3aa: CASSLDGLRGEQYF
CDR3nt: TGTGCCAGCAGCTTGGACGGGCTTCGGGGGGAGCAGTACTTC
d_gene: .
v_gene: TRBV5-6
abundance: few
j_gene: TRBJ2-7

CDR3aa: CASRQSRGNGETQYF
CDR3nt: TGTGCCAGCAGACAAAGCAGGGGTAATGGAGAGACCCAGTACTTC
d_gene: .
v_gene: TRBV7-9
abundance: .
j_gene: TRBJ2-5

CDR3aa: CATSDFLRGTGELFF
CDR3nt: TGTGCCACCAGTGATTTCCTAAGAGGGACCGGGGAGCTGTTTTTT
d_gene: .
v_gene: TRBV24-1
abundance: .
j_gene: TRBJ2-2

CDR3aa: CASILNTEAFF
CDR3nt: TGTGCCAGCATTTTGAACACTGAAGCTTTCTTT
d_gene: .
v_gene: TRBV25-1
abundance: .
j_gene: TRBJ1-1

CDR3aa: CASSTWTSGGEELFF
CDR3nt: TGTGCCAGCAGCACGTGGACTAGCGGGGGTGAGGAGCTGTTTTTT
d_gene: TRBD2
v_gene: TRBV12-3/TRBV12-4
abundance: few
j_gene: TRBJ2-2

CDR3aa: CASSSRDRWLDTEAFF
CDR3nt: TGTGCCAGCAGCTCAAGGGACAGGTGGTTGGACACTGAAGCTTTCTTT
d_gene: TRBD1
v_gene: TRBV7-9
abundance: few
j_gene: TRBJ1-1

CDR3aa: CASSVAGAMGYEQFF
CDR3nt: TGTGCCAGCAGCGTAGCGGGAGCGATGGGGTATGAGCAGTTCTTC
d_gene: .
v_gene: TRBV9
abundance: .
j_gene: TRBJ2-1

CDR3aa: CASSLASGGLYNEQFF
CDR3nt: TGTGCCAGCAGCTTAGCTAGCGGGGGATTATACAATGAGCAGTTCTTC
d_gene: TRBD2
v_gene: TRBV7-6
abundance: few
j_gene: TRBJ2-1

CDR3aa: CASRPRSALSTDTQYF
CDR3nt: TGTGCCAGCAGACCCAGGTCGGCCCTCAGCACAGATACGCAGTATTTT
d_gene: .
v_gene: TRBV6-6
abundance: .
j_gene: TRBJ2-3

CDR3aa: CASSRAMVVAEAFF
CDR3nt: TGTGCCAGCAGCCGCGCTATGGTTGTCGCTGAAGCTTTCTTT
d_gene: .
v_gene: TRBV7-8
abundance: .
j_gene: TRBJ1-1

CDR3aa: CASRTSGSVGELFF
CDR3nt: TGTGCCAGCAGGACTAGCGGGAGTGTCGGGGAGCTGTTTTTT
d_gene: TRBD2
v_gene: TRBV12-3/TRBV12-4
abundance: .
j_gene: TRBJ2-2

CDR3aa: CARPRGGTNTGELFF
CDR3nt: TGTGCCAGACCCCGCGGCGGGACGAACACCGGGGAGCTGTTTTTT
d_gene: .
v_gene: TRBV12-3/TRBV12-4
abundance: .
j_gene: TRBJ2-2

CDR3aa: CASSFSQSNTGELFF
CDR3nt: TGCGCCAGCAGCTTTAGCCAGAGCAACACCGGGGAGCTGTTTTTT
d_gene: .
v_gene: TRBV5-1
abundance: .
j_gene: TRBJ2-2

CDR3aa: CATSDFTGRGYTF
CDR3nt: TGTGCCACCAGTGATTTTACAGGGCGTGGCTACACCTTC
d_gene: .
v_gene: TRBV24-1
abundance: .
j_gene: TRBJ1-2

CDR3aa: CASSEPPWRSEGQETQYF
CDR3nt: TGTGCCAGCAGTGAACCCCCTTGGAGGTCCGAGGGACAAGAGACCCAGTACTTC
d_gene: .
v_gene: TRBV25-1
abundance: .
j_gene: TRBJ2-5

CDR3aa: CASSGSGGVDEQFF
CDR3nt: TGTGCCAGTAGTGGTAGCGGGGGAGTCGATGAGCAGTTCTTC
d_gene: TRBD2
v_gene: TRBV19
abundance: few
j_gene: TRBJ2-1

CDR3aa: CSVGKTGSPSDGYTF
CDR3nt: TGCAGCGTTGGTAAAACGGGCAGCCCTTCCGATGGCTACACCTTC
d_gene: .
v_gene: TRBV29-1
abundance: .
j_gene: TRBJ1-2

CDR3aa: CASSLIGTSGGYNEQFF
CDR3nt: TGTGCCAGCAGCTTAATAGGGACTAGCGGGGGTTACAATGAGCAGTTCTTC
d_gene: TRBD2
v_gene: TRBV7-2
abundance: few
j_gene: TRBJ2-1

CDR3aa: CASSQDMGQVGTGGYTF
CDR3nt: TGCGCCAGCAGCCAAGATATGGGGCAGGTGGGGACGGGTGGCTACACCTTC
d_gene: .
v_gene: TRBV4-1
abundance: .
j_gene: TRBJ1-2